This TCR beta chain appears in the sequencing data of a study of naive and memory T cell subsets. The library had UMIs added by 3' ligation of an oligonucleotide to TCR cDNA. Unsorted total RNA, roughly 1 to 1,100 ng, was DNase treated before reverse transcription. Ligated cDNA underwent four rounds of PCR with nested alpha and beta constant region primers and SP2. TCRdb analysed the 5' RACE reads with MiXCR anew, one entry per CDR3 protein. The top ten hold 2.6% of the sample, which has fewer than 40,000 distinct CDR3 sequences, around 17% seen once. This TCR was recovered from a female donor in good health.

CDR3 bases: TGTGCCAGCACCGACGGGGGGCCTGCTAACTATGGCTACACCTTC. As protein: CASTDGGPANYGYTF. The rearrangement links TRBV6-5 to TRBJ1-2, with D perhaps matching TRBD1 (6 bases). This CDR3 is 15 amino acids long. V gave up 7 bases and J gave up 0 bases, with 15 bases separating them. Germline V gene data show CDR1 as MNHEY and CDR2 as SVGAGI.